This TCR beta chain appears in the sequencing data of a study of metastatic and nonmetastatic thyroid tumors. Study information: It was across blood and tumor or nodule tissue from malignant and benign thyroid patients that repertoires were compared. Regarding the study as a whole: Benign nodules were reported to have significantly lower TCR beta diversity than malignant thyroid tumors, in blood and tumor.

J gave up 6 bases and V 5 bases, and 6 bases lay outside the gene matches. This CDR3 contains 14 residues. Treatment of any kind had been given to no patient before thyroid surgery. This clone was detected ten times or more. Its antigen is undetermined. Using MiXCR, TCRdb reanalyzed the PCR reads. The table includes 26,000 or so clones, over 12% detected once. Sequences were obtained from blood. The chain combines TRBV12-3 or TRBV12-4 with TRBJ2-7, with 11 bases matching TRBD1. This TCR was recovered from a male donor with papillary thyroid cancer or a benign thyroid nodule (not recorded which). Some clones in this sample may be carry-over from other donors' samples. DNA of the CDR3: TGTGCCAGCAGTATAACCGGGACAGGGGGCGAGCAGTACTTC. Protein product: CASSITGTGGEQYF.